The following is a T cell receptor beta chain sequence with its context. The J segment lost 7 bases and the V segment lost 4 bases, leaving 14 bases of the junction unmatched. Germline V CDR1 and CDR2: SGHDT, YYEEEE. The CDR3 runs to 17 residues. This entry comes from a study of neurological immune-mediated disorders. Time point reported: longitudinal time-point 3. One entry per CDR3 protein, called by TCRdb with MiXCR from the 5' RACE reads. The sample has about 84,000 distinct CDR3 sequences; under 4.5% are singletons. This receptor was obtained from a woman aged 60-75 years with multiple sclerosis. Sequencing input: PBMCs. This rearrangement joins TRBV5-6 to TRBJ1-6, with TRBD1 matching 7 bases. CDR3 sequence (DNA): TGTGCCAGCAGCCATGGACAGGCCACTCTTTTAAATTCACCCCTCCACTTT. This gives the protein CASSHGQATLLNSPLHF.